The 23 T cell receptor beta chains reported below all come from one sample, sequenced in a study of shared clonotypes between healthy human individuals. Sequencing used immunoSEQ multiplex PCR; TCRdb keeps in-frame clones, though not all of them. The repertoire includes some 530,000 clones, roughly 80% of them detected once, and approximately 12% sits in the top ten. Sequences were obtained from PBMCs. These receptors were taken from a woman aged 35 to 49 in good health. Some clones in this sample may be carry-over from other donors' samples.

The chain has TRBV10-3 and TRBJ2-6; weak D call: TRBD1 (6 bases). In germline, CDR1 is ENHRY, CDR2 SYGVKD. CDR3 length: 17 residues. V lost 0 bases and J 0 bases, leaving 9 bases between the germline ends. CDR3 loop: CAISESIGGSGANVLTF. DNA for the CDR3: TGTGCCATCAGTGAGTCGATAGGGGGCTCTGGGGCCAACGTCCTGACTTTC.

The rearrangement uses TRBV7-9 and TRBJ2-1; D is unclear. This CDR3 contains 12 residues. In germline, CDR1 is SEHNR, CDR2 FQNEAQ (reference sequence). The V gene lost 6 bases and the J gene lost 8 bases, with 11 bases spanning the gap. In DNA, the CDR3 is TGTGCCAGCAGGCCCACAGAGGATGAGCAGTTCTTC. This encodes CASRPTEDEQFF.

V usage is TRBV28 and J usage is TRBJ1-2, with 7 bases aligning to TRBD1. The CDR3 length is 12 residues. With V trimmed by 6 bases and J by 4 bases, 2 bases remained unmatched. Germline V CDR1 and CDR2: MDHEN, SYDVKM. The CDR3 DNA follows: TGTGCCAGCAGCTACAGGGGCTATGGCTACACCTTC. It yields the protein CASSYRGYGYTF.

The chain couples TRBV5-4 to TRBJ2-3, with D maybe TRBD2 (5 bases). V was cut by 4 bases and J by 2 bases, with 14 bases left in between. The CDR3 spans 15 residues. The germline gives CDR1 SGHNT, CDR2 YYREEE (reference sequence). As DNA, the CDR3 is TGTGCCAGCAGCCCCGGGGTGGGCCCCACAGATACGCAGTATTTT. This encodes CASSPGVGPTDTQYF.

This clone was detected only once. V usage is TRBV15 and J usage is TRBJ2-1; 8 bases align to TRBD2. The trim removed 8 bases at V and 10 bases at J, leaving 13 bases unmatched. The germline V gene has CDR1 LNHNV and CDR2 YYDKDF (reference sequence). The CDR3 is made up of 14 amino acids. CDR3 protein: CATSVGWAGGEQFF. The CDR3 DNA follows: TGTGCCACCTCGGTGGGGTGGGCGGGAGGCGAGCAGTTCTTC. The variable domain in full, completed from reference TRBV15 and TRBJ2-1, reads DAMVIQNPRYQVTQFGKPVTLSCSQTLNHNVMYWYQQKSSQAPKLLFHYYDKDFNNEADTPDNFQSRRPNTSFCFLDIRSPGLGDTAMYLCATSVGWAGGEQFFGPGTRLTVL.

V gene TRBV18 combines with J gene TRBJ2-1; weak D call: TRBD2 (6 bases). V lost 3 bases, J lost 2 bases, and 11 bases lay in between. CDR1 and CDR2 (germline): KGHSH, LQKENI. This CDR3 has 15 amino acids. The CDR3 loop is CASSPVADAYNEQFF. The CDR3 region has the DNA TGTGCCAGCTCACCTGTAGCGGATGCCTACAATGAGCAGTTCTTC.

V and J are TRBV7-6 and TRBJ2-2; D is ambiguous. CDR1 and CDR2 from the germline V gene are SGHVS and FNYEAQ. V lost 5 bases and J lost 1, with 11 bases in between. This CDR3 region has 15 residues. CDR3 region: CASSPWTENTGELFF. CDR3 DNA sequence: TGTGCCAGCAGCCCATGGACGGAGAACACCGGGGAGCTGTTTTTT.

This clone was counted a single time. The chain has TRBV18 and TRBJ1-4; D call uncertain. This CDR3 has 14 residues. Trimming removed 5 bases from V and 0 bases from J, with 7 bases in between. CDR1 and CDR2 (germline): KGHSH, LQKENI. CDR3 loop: CASSLGTTNEKLFF. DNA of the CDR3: TGTGCCAGCTCATTAGGAACAACTAATGAAAAACTGTTTTTT.

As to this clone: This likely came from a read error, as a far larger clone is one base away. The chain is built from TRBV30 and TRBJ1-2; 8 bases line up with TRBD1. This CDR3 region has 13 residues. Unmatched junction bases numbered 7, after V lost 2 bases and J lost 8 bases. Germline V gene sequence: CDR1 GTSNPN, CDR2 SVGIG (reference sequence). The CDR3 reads CAWSTDRVKGYTF. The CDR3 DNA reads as TGTGCCTGGAGTACGGACAGGGTAAAAGGCTACACCTTC.

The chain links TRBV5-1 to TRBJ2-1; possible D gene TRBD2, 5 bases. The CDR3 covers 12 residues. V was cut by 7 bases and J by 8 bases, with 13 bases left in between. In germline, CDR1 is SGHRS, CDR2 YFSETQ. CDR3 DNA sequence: TGCGCCAGCGTCTCGGGAACTGATGAGCAGTTCTTC. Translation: CASVSGTDEQFF.

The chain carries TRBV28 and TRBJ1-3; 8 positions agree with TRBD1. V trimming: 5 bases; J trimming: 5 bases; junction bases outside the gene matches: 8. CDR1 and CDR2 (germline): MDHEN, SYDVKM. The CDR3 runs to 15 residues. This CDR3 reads CASSPPDRVRNTIYF. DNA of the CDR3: TGTGCCAGCAGTCCCCCGGACAGGGTACGAAACACCATATATTTT.

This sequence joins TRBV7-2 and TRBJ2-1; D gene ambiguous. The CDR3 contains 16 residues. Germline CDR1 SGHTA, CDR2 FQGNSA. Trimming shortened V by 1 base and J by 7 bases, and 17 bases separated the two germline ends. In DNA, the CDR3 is TGTGCCAGCAGCTTAGAGGTCGGCTCCGCGGTAAATGAGCAGTTCTTC. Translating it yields CASSLEVGSAVNEQFF.

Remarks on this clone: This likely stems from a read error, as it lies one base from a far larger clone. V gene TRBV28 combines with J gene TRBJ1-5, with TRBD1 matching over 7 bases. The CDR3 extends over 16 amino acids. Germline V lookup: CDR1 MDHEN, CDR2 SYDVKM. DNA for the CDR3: TGTGCCAGCAGTCAACAGGGGCTATATAGCAATCAGCCCCTGCATTTT. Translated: CASSQQGLYSNQPLHF.

Here the CDR3 DNA reads TGCAGCGTTGTAGGGGCGCCGTACGAGCAGTACTTC. Encoded protein: CSVVGAPYEQYF. The chain has TRBV29-1 and TRBJ2-7; weak D call: TRBD1 (5 bases). V lost 4 bases, J lost 4 bases, and 11 bases lay in between. From germline, CDR1 is SQVTM and CDR2 ANQGSEA. The CDR3 covers 12 residues.

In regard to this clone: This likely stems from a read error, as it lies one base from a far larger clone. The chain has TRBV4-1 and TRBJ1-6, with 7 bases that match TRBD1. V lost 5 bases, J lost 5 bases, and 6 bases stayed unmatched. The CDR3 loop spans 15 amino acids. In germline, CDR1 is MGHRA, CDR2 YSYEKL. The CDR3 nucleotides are TGCGCCAGCAGCTTAGACAGGGAAGATAATTCACCCCTCCACTTT. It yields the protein CASSLDREDNSPLHF.

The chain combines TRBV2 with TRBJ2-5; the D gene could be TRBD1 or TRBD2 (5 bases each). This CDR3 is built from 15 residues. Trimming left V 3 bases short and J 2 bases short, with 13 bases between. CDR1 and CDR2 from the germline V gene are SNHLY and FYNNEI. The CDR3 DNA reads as TGTGCCAGCAGTGAGGGTCGGGGCGTTCAAGAGACCCAGTACTTC. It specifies CASSEGRGVQETQYF.

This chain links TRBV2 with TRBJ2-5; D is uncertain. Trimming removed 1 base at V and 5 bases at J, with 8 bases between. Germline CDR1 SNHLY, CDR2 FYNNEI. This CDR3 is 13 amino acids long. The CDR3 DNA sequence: TGTGCCAGCAGTGAAGGTGTGGGGGAGACCCAGTACTTC. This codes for CASSEGVGETQYF. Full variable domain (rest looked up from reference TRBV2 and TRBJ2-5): EPEVTQTPSHQVTQMGQEVILRCVPISNHLYFYWYRQILGQKVEFLVSFYNNEISEKSEIFDDQFSVERPDGSNFTLKIRSTKLEDSAMYFCASSEGVGETQYFGPGTRLLVL.

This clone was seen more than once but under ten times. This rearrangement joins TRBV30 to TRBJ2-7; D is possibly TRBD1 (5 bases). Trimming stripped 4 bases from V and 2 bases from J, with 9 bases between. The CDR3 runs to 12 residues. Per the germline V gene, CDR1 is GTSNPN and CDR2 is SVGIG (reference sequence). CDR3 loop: CAWMTDTYEQYF. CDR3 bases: TGTGCCTGGATGACAGATACCTACGAGCAGTACTTC.

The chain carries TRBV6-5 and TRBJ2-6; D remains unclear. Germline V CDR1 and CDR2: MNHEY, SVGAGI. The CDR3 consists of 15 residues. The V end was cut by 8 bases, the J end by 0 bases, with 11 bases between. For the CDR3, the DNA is TGTGCCAGCGGGATATCCGTCTCTGGGGCCAACGTCCTGACTTTC. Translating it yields CASGISVSGANVLTF.

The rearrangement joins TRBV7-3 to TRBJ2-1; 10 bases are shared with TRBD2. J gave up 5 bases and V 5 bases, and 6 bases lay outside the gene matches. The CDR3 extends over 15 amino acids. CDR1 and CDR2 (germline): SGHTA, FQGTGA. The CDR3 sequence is CASSPAGGLHNEQFF. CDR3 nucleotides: TGTGCCAGCAGCCCAGCGGGAGGGCTTCACAATGAGCAGTTCTTC.

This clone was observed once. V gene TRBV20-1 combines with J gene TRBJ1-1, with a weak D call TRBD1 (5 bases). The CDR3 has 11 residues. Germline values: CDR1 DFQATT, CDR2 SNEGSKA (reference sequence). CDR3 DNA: TGCAGGGGGGTCCTAGGAACTGAAGCTTTCTTT. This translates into CRGVLGTEAFF.

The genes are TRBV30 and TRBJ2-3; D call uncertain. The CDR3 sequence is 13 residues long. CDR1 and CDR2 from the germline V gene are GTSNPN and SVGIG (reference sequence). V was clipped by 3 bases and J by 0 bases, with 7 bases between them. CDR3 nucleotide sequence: TGTGCCTGGAGCTACCTGAGCACAGATACGCAGTATTTT. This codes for CAWSYLSTDTQYF. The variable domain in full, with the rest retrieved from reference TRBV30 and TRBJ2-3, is SQTIHQWPATLVQPVGSPLSLECTVEGTSNPNLYWYRQAAGRGLQLLFYSVGIGQISSEVPQNLSASRPQDRQFILSSKKLLLSDSGFYLCAWSYLSTDTQYFGPGTRLTVL.

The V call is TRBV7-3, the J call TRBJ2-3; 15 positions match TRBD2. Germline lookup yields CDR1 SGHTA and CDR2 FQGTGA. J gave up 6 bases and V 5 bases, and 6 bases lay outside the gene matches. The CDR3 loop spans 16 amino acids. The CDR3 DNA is TGTGCCAGCAGCAATGGACTAGCGGGAGGGTCGGATACGCAGTATTTT. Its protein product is CASSNGLAGGSDTQYF.